The rows below give T cell receptor beta chains drawn from one sample of a study of vaccination and CD4 T cells after COVID-19. These receptors are not linked to any known antigen. TCRdb re-called the PCR reads with MiXCR, one entry per CDR3 protein. The profile shows 13,000 to 15,000 distinct CDR3 sequences, roughly 39% of them singletons. Source material: CD4+ T cells from blood, cultured in vitro. The receptors were gathered from a human donor who had recovered from COVID-19. Each CDR3 is given with its conserved first and last residue. D genes are given only for firm matches. Rows give clone size only sometimes, using once, few, many, or a class for an expanded clone.

TRBJ2-2 | TRBV11-3 | NA | NA | TGTGCCAGCAGTATATCCTTCTCCCAGGCAGACACCGGGGAGCTGTTTTTT | CASSISFSQADTGELFF
TRBJ1-5 | TRBV2 | NA | few | TGTGCCAGCAGTGTAAGCTCGGGGTCGGTTAGTAGGCCCCAGCATTTT | CASSVSSGSVSRPQHF
TRBJ1-1 | TRBV20-1 | NA | NA | TGCAGTGCTAGAGAATCCACAGAGGAAGCTTTCTTT | CSARESTEEAFF
TRBJ1-1 | TRBV20-1 | TRBD1 | few | TGCAGTGCTCCCTCTCAGGGGGCGAACACTGAAGCTTTCTTT | CSAPSQGANTEAFF
TRBJ2-3 | TRBV7-2 | NA | NA | TGTGCCAGCAGCGGAGGGCCCCCCGGTACGCAGTATTTT | CASSGGPPGTQYF
TRBJ2-7 | TRBV11-2 | NA | NA | TGTGCCAGCAGCTTAGCCTCTTCGACAGCTACCTACGAGCAGTACTTC | CASSLASSTATYEQYF
TRBJ1-5 | TRBV20-1 | NA | NA | TGCAGTGCTGCAACCTACGTGGGGGGCAATCAGCCCCAGCATTTT | CSAATYVGGNQPQHF
TRBJ1-3 | TRBV18 | NA | few | TGTGCCAGCTCACCCCCAAGGACGGGGGCTTCTGGAAACACCATATATTTT | CASSPPRTGASGNTIYF
TRBJ1-2 | TRBV28 | NA | few | TGTGCCAGCAGGGAAACAGGGTTGGCGAACTATGGCTACACCTTC | CASRETGLANYGYTF
TRBJ1-1 | TRBV7-9 | NA | few | TGTGCCAGCAGCAGGGGGGGAAGGACTGAAGCTTTCTTT | CASSRGGRTEAFF
TRBJ1-1 | TRBV4-1 | TRBD1 | few | TGCGCCAGCAGCCAAGGCAGTGCAGGGGGCTACACTGAAGCTTTCTTT | CASSQGSAGGYTEAFF
TRBJ1-1 | TRBV5-1 | NA | few | TGCGCCAGCAGCTTGGGGGGGAACACTGAAGCTTTCTTT | CASSLGGNTEAFF
TRBJ2-7 | TRBV15 | TRBD1 | few | TGTGCCACCAGCAGCGGGACAGGGTTTTCCTCCTACGAGCAGTACTTC | CATSSGTGFSSYEQYF
TRBJ1-5 | TRBV6-5 | NA | NA | TGTGCCAGCAGTTACTCTGAGGGATCCAATCAGCCCCAGCATTTT | CASSYSEGSNQPQHF
TRBJ1-5 | TRBV6-1 | NA | NA | TGTGCCAGCAGTGAACTTGGGGCCGAGGAGCCCCAGCATTTT | CASSELGAEEPQHF
TRBJ1-1 | TRBV20-1 | NA | few | TGCAGTGCTGGAACAACGACAGCAAACACTGAAGCTTTCTTT | CSAGTTTANTEAFF
TRBJ1-1 | TRBV12-3/TRBV12-4 | NA | NA | TGTGCCAGCCACTCAGGGGCCCGGAACACTGAAGCTTTCTTT | CASHSGARNTEAFF
TRBJ1-1 | TRBV11-3 | TRBD1 | NA | TGTGCCAGCAGCTTACAAGTTGCCGGGACAGGGCGTCCTGAAGCTTTCTTT | CASSLQVAGTGRPEAFF
TRBJ1-1 | TRBV6-5 | NA | few | TGTGCCAGCAGTTACTCTCGGTCTCAGGGTGGCACTGAAGCTTTCTTT | CASSYSRSQGGTEAFF
TRBJ2-1 | TRBV30 | TRBD2 | NA | TGTGCCTGGGGACTAGCGGGGGGGTACAATGAGCAGTTCTTC | CAWGLAGGYNEQFF
TRBJ1-2 | TRBV18 | NA | NA | TGTGCCAGCTCACCGACGACGGAGAACTATGGCTACACCTTC | CASSPTTENYGYTF
TRBJ1-1 | TRBV6-2/TRBV6-3 | TRBD1 | few | TGTGCCAGCAGTTACGCCGGACAGGGCAACACTGAAGCTTTCTTT | CASSYAGQGNTEAFF
TRBJ1-6 | TRBV7-6 | NA | few | TGTGCCAGCAGCTTATGGCAGTCGGCCCTCCACTTT | CASSLWQSALHF
TRBJ2-2 | TRBV12-3/TRBV12-4 | NA | NA | TGTGCCAGCAGTAGAACAGGAGGCACCGGGGAGCTGTTTTTT | CASSRTGGTGELFF
TRBJ1-1 | TRBV20-1 | TRBD1 | once | TGCAGTGCCCCAGGACAGGGTGACACTGAAGCTTTCTTT | CSAPGQGDTEAFF
TRBJ1-2 | TRBV6-1 | TRBD1 | few | TGTGCCAGCACCTTCCGACAGGGCCCCTCGAATTATGGCTACACCTTC | CASTFRQGPSNYGYTF
TRBJ2-2 | TRBV15 | NA | NA | TGTGCCACCAGCAGCCTGGGACGGGAGAACACCGGGGAGCTGTTTTTT | CATSSLGRENTGELFF
TRBJ2-2 | TRBV6-1 | TRBD1 | NA | TGTGCCACCCCCGGACGGACAGGGGAAACCGGGGAGCTGTTTTTT | CATPGRTGETGELFF
TRBJ1-1 | TRBV11-3 | NA | NA | TGTGCCAGCAGCCTTGGGCGGGGTAGGACTGAAGCTTTCTTT | CASSLGRGRTEAFF
TRBJ1-6 | TRBV2 | NA | NA | TGTGCCAGCAGTGGTTTACAGGGAGAGAATTCACCCCTCCACTTT | CASSGLQGENSPLHF
TRBJ2-3 | TRBV6-1 | NA | few | TGTGCCAGCAGTGTAATTGACCGCACAGATACGCAGTATTTT | CASSVIDRTDTQYF